This T cell receptor (beta chain) was recorded in a study of blood T cells in healthy people across ages. It was with a sample-barcoded 5' primer and a J-beta primer mix that a second PCR of roughly 7 to 12 cycles was run. Every molecule of cDNA carried a tag from a template-switch adaptor with 12 random nucleotides. TCRdb fed the 5' RACE reads into MiXCR, producing one record per CDR3 protein. The repertoire holds almost 800,000 distinct CDR3 sequences, more than 45% seen once, with roughly 22% in the top ten. The donors, all healthy, were Caucasians living in Russia, aged about 6 to 95. There are 17 residues in the CDR3. This clonotype was detected only once.

V is TRBV21-1 and J is TRBJ1-1; the D call of TRBD1 is as the table states it, not checked on the DNA. TRBV21-1 is a recognized pseudogene. Sequencing was done on a sample of blood. This clonotype originated in a man aged 25-45 years in good health. CDR3 DNA: TGTGCCAGCAGCTCCCACAGGGCCAGTGGAATGAACACTGAAGCTTTCTTT. It codes for CASSSHRASGMNTEAFF.